The clone carrying this T cell receptor (beta chain) appeared a single time. Authors' methods: Amplified reference gene primers provided the basis for estimating nucleated cell counts. Clones were sequenced by immunoSEQ multiplex PCR, and TCRdb holds only the in-frame ones, with some missing. V, J and clone size were drawn from that table, and D and trimming were deduced from the DNA. The sample contains some 53,000 clones, about 88% of which appear only once. The sample originates from a study of blood T cell repertoires in COVID-19. Across the study: Both acute and convalescent COVID-19 samples were obtained from the United States, Italy and Spain. T cells, B-cell-depleted T cells, or PBMCs provided the cDNA or gDNA that served as material.

The germline V and J ends were trimmed by 1 base and 0 bases, with 7 bases remaining between them. The CDR3 is 15 residues long. The germline CDR1 and CDR2 sequences are MGHRA and YSYEKL. Sequencing input: peripheral blood. The source of this sequence is a man between 60 and 75 years old with active COVID-19. The chain combines TRBV4-1 with TRBJ1-3; D gene ambiguous. CDR3 residues: CASSQVSSSGNTIYF. The CDR3 DNA is TGCGCCAGCAGCCAAGTCTCGAGCTCTGGAAACACCATATATTTT.